This is a list of T cell receptor beta chains from one sample in a study of cytomegalovirus exposure and HLA in healthy donors. Repertoires were generated with immunoSEQ multiplex PCR, while TCRdb's copy carries only in-frame clones and drops some. Of approximately 76,000 clones detected, more than 65% appear once; the ten largest clones hold approximately 16%. Material for sequencing was PBMCs. Receptor source: a woman in her 40s in good health and CMV-seropositive. Both conserved end residues are trimmed from each CDR3. Each record gives: V gene, clone size, D gene, CDR3 protein. A D gene is named only where the DNA matches it firmly. Size values are once, few and many counts, or a class for expanded clones, and some rows have none.

TRBV19 | NA | TRBD1 | ASSTTGGPYEQY
TRBV18 | NA | NA | ASSLDWYNEQF
TRBV5-6 | once | NA | ASSLGKLGSYNEQF
TRBV10-3 | NA | NA | AISESSVHEQY
TRBV27 | NA | TRBD1 | ASSTEGQAPDIQY
TRBV7-9 | NA | NA | ASSSPRGYNEQF
TRBV5-1 | NA | NA | ASSSYRGTSTDTQY
TRBV18 | NA | NA | ASSPRGSTDTQY
TRBV5-1 | NA | TRBD2 | ASSKGLAGANTGELF
TRBV27 | few | NA | ASKEGAGPNQPQH
TRBV5-6 | NA | TRBD2 | ASSLGGVIAGPYNEQF
TRBV27 | NA | NA | ASRRTGTRDPPLH
TRBV19 | NA | NA | ASNPRRQVGISTQY
TRBV27 | NA | TRBD1 | ASSGQGQTQY
TRBV15 | once | NA | ATSRDGAGLNEQY
TRBV30 | NA | NA | AWSVLPSHEQF
TRBV7-8 | NA | NA | ASSPGRRFGETQY
TRBV15 | NA | NA | ATSRDFRGYEQY
TRBV7-2 | NA | NA | ASSFAGETQY
TRBV2 | NA | NA | ASRDVLGRGEQY
TRBV30 | NA | NA | ALTGQETQY
TRBV5-1 | few | TRBD2 | ASRTSGTADTQY
TRBV28 | few | TRBD2 | ASSPARNWREVYEQY
TRBV11-2 | NA | TRBD1 | ASSLSGQGARAF
TRBV5-1 | few | TRBD1 | ASSFQGARTEAF
TRBV6-5 | NA | NA | ASSYGHPSSGNTIY
TRBV5-1 | NA | NA | ASRLAGMSPYEPY